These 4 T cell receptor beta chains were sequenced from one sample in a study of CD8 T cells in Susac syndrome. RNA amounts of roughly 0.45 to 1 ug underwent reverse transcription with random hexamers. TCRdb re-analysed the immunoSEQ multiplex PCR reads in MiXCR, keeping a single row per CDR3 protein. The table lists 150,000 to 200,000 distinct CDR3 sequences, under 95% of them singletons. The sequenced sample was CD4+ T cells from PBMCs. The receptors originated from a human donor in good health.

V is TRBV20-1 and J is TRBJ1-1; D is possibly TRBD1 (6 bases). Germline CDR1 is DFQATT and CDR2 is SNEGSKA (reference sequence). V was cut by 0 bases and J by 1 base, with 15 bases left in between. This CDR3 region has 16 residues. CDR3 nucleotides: TGCAGTGCTAGAGATAGGGGGGGAATGAGGAACACTGAAGCTTTCTTT. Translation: CSARDRGGMRNTEAFF.

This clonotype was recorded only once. The CDR3 reads CSALGGATKNIQYF. The CDR3 bases are TGCAGTGCTCTTGGGGGGGCCACCAAAAACATTCAGTACTTC. This rearrangement joins TRBV20-1 to TRBJ2-4; maybe TRBD2 (7 bases). The CDR3 spans 14 residues. Germline V gene sequence: CDR1 DFQATT, CDR2 SNEGSKA (reference sequence). The ends were cut back, 5 bases at V and 2 bases at J, with 13 bases in the middle.

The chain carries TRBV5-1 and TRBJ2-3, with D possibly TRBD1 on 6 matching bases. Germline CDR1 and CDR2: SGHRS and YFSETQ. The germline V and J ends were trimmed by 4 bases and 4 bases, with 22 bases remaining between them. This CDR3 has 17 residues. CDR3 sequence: CASSKLMKQGDPDTQYF. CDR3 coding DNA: TGCGCCAGCAGCAAGCTAATGAAACAGGGAGACCCAGATACGCAGTATTTT. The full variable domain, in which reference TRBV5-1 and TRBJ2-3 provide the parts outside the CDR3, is KAGVTQTPRYLIKTRGQQVTLSCSPISGHRSVSWYQQTPGQGLQFLFEYFSETQRNKGNFPGRFSGRQFSNSRSEMNVSTLELGDSALYLCASSKLMKQGDPDTQYFGPGTRLTVL.

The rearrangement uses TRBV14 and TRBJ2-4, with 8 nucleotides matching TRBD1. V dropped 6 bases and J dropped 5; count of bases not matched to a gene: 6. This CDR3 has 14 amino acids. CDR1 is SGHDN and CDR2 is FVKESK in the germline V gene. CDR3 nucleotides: TGTGCCAGCAGGTCGACAGGGGCGGAAAACATTCAGTACTTC. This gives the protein CASRSTGAENIQYF.